This record concerns one T cell receptor beta chain sequence. The V gene end was trimmed by 5 bases and the J gene end by 1 base; junction bases not matched to a gene: 10. The CDR3 extends over 17 amino acids. Germline-derived CDR1 and CDR2 are SGHTA and FQGTGA. This entry comes from a study of cytomegalovirus exposure and HLA in healthy donors. Researchers ran the PCR with 60 Vbeta and 13 Jbeta primers. Assay: immunoSEQ multiplex PCR; the TCRdb copy retains only in-frame clones and omits some. The sample lists 95,000 to 150,000 clones, approximately 69% occurring once. The sample consisted of PBMCs. This rearrangement joins TRBV7-3 to TRBJ2-3; 9 bases fit TRBD1. The TCR sequence derives from a man aged 40-50 years in good health and CMV-seropositive. The CDR3 loop reads CASSPRGTGSRTDTQYF. CDR3 nucleotide sequence: TGTGCCAGCAGCCCAAGGGGGACAGGGAGTCGCACAGATACGCAGTATTTT.